This TCR beta chain emerged from a study of blood T cell repertoires in COVID-19. Produced via immunoSEQ multiplex PCR; TCRdb's table is partial and in-frame only. Of roughly 73,000 clones in the sample, over 75% were seen once. Trimming cost V 0 bases and J 7 bases, with 24 bases left between them. This CDR3 comprises 18 residues. Per the germline V gene, CDR1 is LGHDT and CDR2 is YNNKEL (reference sequence). The sequence derives from a man between 65 and 85 years old with active or convalescent COVID-19. The sample was peripheral blood. The gene calls are TRBV3-1 (or the pseudogene TRBV3-2) and TRBJ1-1; a weak D match, TRBD1 (5 bases). CDR3 protein: CASSQDSFPDNVRGEAFF. CDR3 in DNA: TGTGCCAGCAGCCAAGATTCATTTCCGGACAATGTTCGCGGTGAAGCTTTCTTT.